What follows is one T cell receptor beta chain and its context. Described time point: newly diagnosed GD, antithyroid drugs for less than 3 months. Following extraction of RNA from PBMCs, that RNA was used to make the TCR library. Building of the TCR beta libraries involved iRepertoire HTBI primers and Arm-PCR of CDR3 regions. TCRdb reprocessed the multiplex PCR reads with MiXCR, giving one entry per CDR3 protein. The repertoire has about 440,000 distinct CDR3 sequences, about 15% of them found once; the top ten carry 15% to 20%. These data are taken from a study of regulatory T cells in long-lasting Graves disease. The V end lost 2 bases, the J end lost 6 bases, and 5 bases lay between the germline ends. The CDR3 spans 12 residues. This sample also appeared in a second study, on T cells in Graves' hyperthyroidism and ophthalmopathy.

This clonotype originated in a woman aged 25 to 45 with Graves disease. The sequencing used peripheral blood mononuclear cells (PBMCs), collected at new diagnosis, from a patient treated with antithyroid drugs. V and J are TRBV12-3 or TRBV12-4 and TRBJ2-1, with unresolved D. CDR3 region: CASSLYGNEQFF. The CDR3 DNA reads as TGTGCCAGCAGTTTATACGGCAATGAGCAGTTCTTC.